These 12 T cell receptor beta chains originate from one sample sequenced in a study of T cell changes during pregnancy in multiple sclerosis. Some clones are missing from TCRdb's copy, which holds only in-frame ones; the method was immunoSEQ multiplex PCR. The sample contains fewer than 60,000 clones, 90% of which appear only once. The source material was peripheral blood, sampled in the third trimester of pregnancy. These receptors were taken from a female donor in good health, enrolled as a control in a pregnancy study.

A single count supports this clone. The chain carries TRBV9 and TRBJ1-1; TRBD1 is a possible D gene (5 bases). Deletions cut 0 bases from V and 5 bases from J, with 11 bases between. The CDR3 runs 14 residues. Germline V gene lookup returns CDR1 SGDLS and CDR2 YYNGEE. The CDR3 nucleotides are TGTGCCAGCAGCGTAGCGCAGGGAAGGACTGAAGCTTTCTTT. Translation gives CASSVAQGRTEAFF.

The chain combines TRBV5-1 with TRBJ1-5; D remains ambiguous. The CDR3 length is 14 residues. Germline CDR1 SGHRS, CDR2 YFSETQ. V was clipped by 0 bases and J by 7 bases, with 11 bases between them. This CDR3 reads CASSLEAGYQPQHF. Written as DNA, the CDR3 is TGCGCCAGCAGCTTGGAGGCAGGATACCAGCCCCAGCATTTT.

This clone was recorded only once. This sequence joins TRBV29-1 and TRBJ1-1, with TRBD1 identical over 8 bases. With 6 bases clipped from V and 1 base from J, the junction kept 7 bases outside the gene matches. Germline CDR1 is SQVTM and CDR2 is ANQGSEA. CDR3 length: 14 residues. CDR3 DNA: TGCAGCGTGGGACGACAGGGGAGGAACACTGAAGCTTTCTTT. Its protein is CSVGRQGRNTEAFF.

The J gene is TRBJ2-2, the V gene TRBV2; 9 nucleotides agree with TRBD1. J gave up 2 bases and V 6 bases, and 7 bases lay outside the gene matches. The CDR3 runs to 16 residues. CDR1 is SNHLY, CDR2 FYNNEI, per germline. DNA of the CDR3: TGTGCCAGCAGAGTTGACAGGGGGGACAACACCGGGGAGCTGTTTTTT. It yields the protein CASRVDRGDNTGELFF. Drawing the rest from reference TRBV2 and TRBJ2-2, the complete variable domain is EPEVTQTPSHQVTQMGQEVILRCVPISNHLYFYWYRQILGQKVEFLVSFYNNEISEKSEIFDDQFSVERPDGSNFTLKIRSTKLEDSAMYFCASRVDRGDNTGELFFGEGSRLTVL.

The chain has TRBV7-9 and TRBJ2-7; 7 bases map to TRBD1. The junction had 5 bases not matched to a gene; V was cut back by 4 bases and J by 2 bases. Looked up from germline, CDR1 is SEHNR and CDR2 is FQNEAQ (reference sequence). The CDR3 runs to 14 residues. The CDR3 DNA reads as TGTGCCAGCAGCTCACCGACAGGGACCTACGAGCAGTACTTC. Translation gives CASSSPTGTYEQYF.

This clone was observed once. The gene calls are TRBV10-3 and TRBJ1-5; 7 bases are a match to TRBD1. The germline V gene has CDR1 ENHRY and CDR2 SYGVKD. Germline trimming cut 6 bases from V and 3 bases from J; bases unmatched to any gene: 11. This CDR3 comprises 16 residues. The CDR3 DNA sequence: TGTGCCATCAGCGAAAACCCGACAGGGCTCAATCAGCCCCAGCATTTT. As protein: CAISENPTGLNQPQHF.

The genes are TRBV6-1 and TRBJ2-7; TRBD1 matches at 10 bases. The germline gives CDR1 MNHNS, CDR2 SASEGT. V lost 5 bases to trimming and J lost 6 bases; unmatched junction nucleotides: 7. The CDR3 has 14 residues. This CDR3 is CASSSGTGEGEQYF. The CDR3 DNA sequence: TGTGCCAGCAGTAGCGGGACAGGGGAGGGCGAGCAGTACTTC.

The genes are TRBV10-3 and TRBJ1-2; 8 nucleotides align to TRBD1. CDR1 is ENHRY, CDR2 SYGVKD, per germline. The J segment lost 4 bases and the V segment lost 6 bases, leaving 10 bases of the junction unmatched. This CDR3 has 15 amino acids. CDR3 region: CAIRWGTGVLYGYTF. DNA for the CDR3: TGTGCCATCAGGTGGGGGACAGGAGTCCTCTATGGCTACACCTTC.

This clone was seen more than once but under ten times. The gene calls are TRBV11-2 and TRBJ2-4; 10 nucleotides match TRBD2. This CDR3 region has 18 residues. Germline assignment: CDR1 SGHAT and CDR2 FQNNGV. V trimming: 5 bases; J trimming: 0 bases; junction bases outside the gene matches: 10. CDR3 DNA sequence: TGTGCCAGCAGCCATAGCGGGGGGCCCTTTCTAGCCAAAAACATTCAGTACTTC. Residues: CASSHSGGPFLAKNIQYF.

This clone was recorded only once. V and J are TRBV5-1 and TRBJ1-4; 8 bases are shared with TRBD1. The CDR3 is 16 residues long. The ends lost 3 bases at V and 0 bases at J; junction bases unmatched: 4. Germline values: CDR1 SGHRS, CDR2 YFSETQ. Here the CDR3 DNA reads TGCGCCAGCAGCTCGGGACAGGTTGCAACTAATGAAAAACTGTTTTTT. The encoded protein is CASSSGQVATNEKLFF.

The rearrangement joins TRBV6-4 to TRBJ2-2; 10 nucleotides match TRBD1. V lost 4 bases, J lost 4 bases, and 0 bases stayed unmatched. The CDR3 sequence is 14 residues long. CDR1 is MRHNA and CDR2 is SNTAGT in the germline V gene. As DNA, the CDR3 is TGTGCCAGCAGTGGGACAGGGGGCACCGGGGAGCTGTTTTTT. It translates to CASSGTGGTGELFF.

This chain links TRBV2 with TRBJ2-7, with 12 bases matching TRBD2. J was trimmed by 3 bases and V by 3 bases; bases with no gene match: 6. The CDR3 length is 16 residues. Germline V gene sequence: CDR1 SNHLY, CDR2 FYNNEI. CDR3 sequence (DNA): TGTGCCAGCAGTGAGGAACTAGCGGGAGGTTACTACGAGCAGTACTTC. Translation: CASSEELAGGYYEQYF. Variable domain in full (rest from reference TRBV2 and TRBJ2-7): EPEVTQTPSHQVTQMGQEVILRCVPISNHLYFYWYRQILGQKVEFLVSFYNNEISEKSEIFDDQFSVERPDGSNFTLKIRSTKLEDSAMYFCASSEELAGGYYEQYFGPGTRLTVT.